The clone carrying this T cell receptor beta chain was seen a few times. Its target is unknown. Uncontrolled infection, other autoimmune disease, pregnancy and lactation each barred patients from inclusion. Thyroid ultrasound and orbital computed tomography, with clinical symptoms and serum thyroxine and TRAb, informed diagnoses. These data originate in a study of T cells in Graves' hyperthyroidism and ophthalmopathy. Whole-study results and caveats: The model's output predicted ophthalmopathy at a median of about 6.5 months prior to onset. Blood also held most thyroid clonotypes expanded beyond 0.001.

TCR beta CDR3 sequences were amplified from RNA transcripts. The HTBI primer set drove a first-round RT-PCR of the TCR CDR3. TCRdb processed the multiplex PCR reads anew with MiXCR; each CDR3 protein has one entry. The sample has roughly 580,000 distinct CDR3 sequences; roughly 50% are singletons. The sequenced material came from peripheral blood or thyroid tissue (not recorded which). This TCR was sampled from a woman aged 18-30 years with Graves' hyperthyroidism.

CDR3 nucleotides: TGCAGTGCTAGAGAGGGAGGGGTCGGTGTACCTCTTTACGAGCAGTACTTC. This encodes CSAREGGVGVPLYEQYF. The V gene is TRBV20-1, the J gene TRBJ2-7, with 7 bases fitting TRBD2. Germline V gene lookup returns CDR1 DFQATT and CDR2 SNEGSKA (reference sequence). CDR3 length equals 17 residues. V shed 0 bases and J 4 bases; nucleotides not matched to a gene: 15.